This entry lists 24 T cell receptor beta chains sequenced from one sample in a study of shared clonotypes between healthy human individuals. This table comes from immunoSEQ multiplex PCR, and its TCRdb copy is limited to in-frame clones, with some not included. The sample yields millions of clones, roughly 94% seen once. Input material: naive CD4+ T cells sorted from blood. This sample's subset: CD45RA+ positively selected. These receptor sequences come from a man younger than 35 in good health.

Points on this clone: Mismatch with germline at one junction end may stem from a read error. J is TRBJ1-1 and V is TRBV5-4; TRBD1 matches 7 bases. The germline gives CDR1 SGHNT, CDR2 YYREEE (reference sequence). The CDR3 length is 15 residues. The CDR3 DNA reads as TGTGCCAGCAGCATGGGCGCGACAGGGAACCCTGAAGCTTTCTTT. It specifies CASSMGATGNPEAFF.

This sequence joins TRBV2 and TRBJ2-1, with 8 bases aligning to TRBD1. The CDR3 loop spans 13 amino acids. V was pared by 5 bases and J by 10 bases, with 7 bases of the junction left unmatched. The V gene's germline CDR1 is SNHLY and CDR2 FYNNEI. The CDR3 sequence: CASSRQGFGEQFF. DNA for the CDR3: TGTGCCAGCAGTAGACAGGGGTTCGGGGAGCAGTTCTTC. Together with reference TRBV2 and TRBJ2-1, the CDR3 gives the full variable domain: EPEVTQTPSHQVTQMGQEVILRCVPISNHLYFYWYRQILGQKVEFLVSFYNNEISEKSEIFDDQFSVERPDGSNFTLKIRSTKLEDSAMYFCASSRQGFGEQFFGPGTRLTVL.

This clone was observed a single time. This chain uses TRBV11-3 with TRBJ2-2, with unresolved D. The germline CDR1 and CDR2 sequences are SGHNT and YENEEA. V gave up 1 base and J gave up 0 bases, with 6 bases separating them. The CDR3 consists of 15 residues. Written as DNA, the CDR3 is TGTGCCAGCAGCTTAGGAGCGACGAACACCGGGGAGCTGTTTTTT. Amino acids: CASSLGATNTGELFF.

This clone was counted a single time. Other DNA sequences in this specimen translate into the identical CDR3. The chain has TRBV28 and TRBJ2-7; D gene unclear. From germline, CDR1 is MDHEN and CDR2 SYDVKM. The CDR3 sequence is 11 residues long. The V end lost 2 bases, the J end lost 6 bases, and 5 bases lay between the germline ends. The CDR3: CASSLLSEQYF. In nucleotides, the CDR3 is TGTGCCAGCAGTTTACTAAGCGAGCAGTACTTC.

The chain links TRBV7-9 to TRBJ2-7, with TRBD1 identical over 9 bases. V gave up 5 bases and J gave up 5 bases; unmatched junction bases: 10. Germline V gene sequence: CDR1 SEHNR, CDR2 FQNEAQ (reference sequence). CDR3 size: 15 residues. This CDR3 reads CASSPGRGQGDEQYF. For the CDR3, the DNA is TGTGCCAGCAGCCCGGGGAGGGGACAGGGTGACGAGCAGTACTTC.

In the case of this clone: This may come from a read error, since a much larger clone is one base off. The same CDR3 is also encoded by other DNA sequences in this sample. The genes are TRBV5-1 and TRBJ2-7; D gene unclear. With 0 bases removed from V and 0 bases from J, the gap between germline ends came to 7 bases. This CDR3 comprises 14 residues. Looked up from germline, CDR1 is SGHRS and CDR2 is YFSETQ. The CDR3 sequence is CASSLGQSSYEQYF. The CDR3 DNA sequence: TGCGCCAGCAGCTTGGGTCAGAGCTCCTACGAGCAGTACTTC.

The rearrangement uses TRBV2 and TRBJ2-1, with 8 bases aligning to TRBD2. The CDR3 is 15 residues long. Germline V gene lookup returns CDR1 SNHLY and CDR2 FYNNEI. The ends lost 6 bases at V and 3 bases at J; junction bases unmatched: 7. The CDR3 sequence: CASRAGTRDYNEQFF. CDR3 nucleotides: TGTGCCAGCAGGGCCGGGACTAGAGACTACAATGAGCAGTTCTTC.

CDR3 DNA: TGTGCTCTCGGGTTCACTGGCTACACCTTC. Translating it yields CALGFTGYTF. V and J are TRBV30 and TRBJ1-2; no reliable D call. CDR1 GTSNPN and CDR2 SVGIG come from the germline V gene (reference sequence). This CDR3 has 10 amino acids.

This chain uses TRBV19 with TRBJ1-5; D remains unclear. Germline V gene sequence: CDR1 LNHDA, CDR2 SQIVND (reference sequence). The CDR3 sequence is 14 residues long. The V end was cut by 5 bases, the J end by 7 bases, with 15 bases between. This CDR3 is CASSLGQVRQPQHF. CDR3 sequence (DNA): TGTGCCAGTAGTCTCGGCCAGGTTAGACAGCCCCAGCATTTT.

Concerning this clone itself: Other DNA sequences in the same sample also yield this CDR3. The J gene is TRBJ2-2, the V gene TRBV5-6; TRBD1 or TRBD2 may be the D gene (5 bases each). Germline V gives CDR1 SGHDT, CDR2 YYEEEE. The CDR3 length is 16 residues. Trimming shortened V by 0 bases and J by 0 bases, and 9 bases separated the two germline ends. The CDR3 sequence: CASSLAGTANTGELFF. The CDR3, as DNA: TGTGCCAGCAGCTTGGCCGGGACGGCGAACACCGGGGAGCTGTTTTTT.

V is TRBV6-1 and J is TRBJ1-4, with D hard to call. V was trimmed by 4 bases and J by 0 bases, leaving 15 bases between them. Germline values: CDR1 MNHNS, CDR2 SASEGT. The CDR3 length is 17 residues. The CDR3 nucleotides are TGTGCCAGCAGTGGGGTAAGGACCCGTGCAACTAATGAAAAACTGTTTTTT. It encodes CASSGVRTRATNEKLFF.

V is TRBV6-1 and J is TRBJ2-3; perhaps TRBD2 as D (6 bases). CDR3 length: 15 residues. Trimming removed 7 bases at V and 2 bases at J, with 16 bases between. Germline loops: CDR1 MNHNS, CDR2 SASEGT. The CDR3 reads CASTPGEGFTDTQYF. The CDR3 DNA reads TGTGCCAGCACTCCGGGGGAAGGGTTCACAGATACGCAGTATTTT.

The rearrangement uses TRBV5-1 and TRBJ2-7; D might be TRBD2 (6 bases). The V and J ends lost 4 bases and 4 bases respectively, with 18 bases between them. This CDR3 is 15 amino acids long. Germline V gives CDR1 SGHRS, CDR2 YFSETQ. CDR3 sequence: CASSPEGSGGYEQYF. CDR3 DNA sequence: TGCGCCAGCAGCCCAGAGGGGTCCGGAGGGTACGAGCAGTACTTC.

This chain connects TRBV9 to TRBJ2-2, with a weak D call TRBD1 (5 bases). The CDR3 is made up of 14 amino acids. CDR1 and CDR2 (germline): SGDLS, YYNGEE. Trimming removed 0 bases from V and 7 bases from J, with 10 bases in between. This CDR3 reads CASSVGGDVGELFF. The DNA of the CDR3 is TGTGCCAGCAGCGTAGGGGGCGATGTCGGGGAGCTGTTTTTT. The variable domain in full, with the rest retrieved from reference TRBV9 and TRBJ2-2, is DSGVTQTPKHLITATGQRVTLRCSPRSGDLSVYWYQQSLDQGLQFLIQYYNGEERAKGNILERFSAQQFPDLHSELNLSSLELGDSALYFCASSVGGDVGELFFGEGSRLTVL.

This clone was seen just once. The junction departs from germline at one end; a sequencing error may be responsible. The V and J genes are TRBV5-1 and TRBJ1-3; 7 nucleotides line up with TRBD1. This CDR3 region has 16 residues. CDR1 is SGHRS, CDR2 YFSETQ, per germline. Here the CDR3 reads CASSSAGTASENTIYF. The CDR3 DNA sequence: TGCGCCAGCAGCTCAGCCGGGACAGCCTCTGAAAACACCATATATTTT.

In this sample, this clone turned up once. This rearrangement joins TRBV30 to TRBJ1-2; TRBD1 aligns across 7 bases. The J segment lost 2 bases and the V segment lost 4 bases, leaving 16 bases of the junction unmatched. Germline assignment: CDR1 GTSNPN and CDR2 SVGIG (reference sequence). There are 17 residues in the CDR3. The CDR3 DNA follows: TGTGCCTGGACCCCACGGAGGCAGGGGGGGGTAAACTATGGCTACACCTTC. This encodes CAWTPRRQGGVNYGYTF.

The J gene is TRBJ1-3, the V gene TRBV25-1, with a tentative D call TRBD1 (6 bases). V was clipped by 5 bases and J by 4 bases, with 18 bases between them. Germline CDR1 and CDR2: MGHDK and SYGVNS. This CDR3 has 16 amino acids. CDR3 DNA: TGTGCCAGCAGTCAGGGGAATCCCCGATTCGGAAACACCATATATTTT. Translated, it gives CASSQGNPRFGNTIYF.

The gene calls are TRBV4-1 and TRBJ2-7, with a weak D call TRBD1 (5 bases). CDR3 length: 18 amino acids. In germline, CDR1 is MGHRA, CDR2 YSYEKL. The V end was cut by 0 bases, the J end by 2 bases, with 20 bases between. CDR3 coding DNA: TGCGCCAGCAGCCAAGAGGGGCCTTCGGTGGTCAAAGCCTACGAGCAGTACTTC. This translates into CASSQEGPSVVKAYEQYF.

This chain connects TRBV27 to TRBJ1-5; tentative D call: TRBD1 (5 bases). Germline V gene lookup returns CDR1 MNHEY and CDR2 SMNVEV (reference sequence). Trimming removed 6 bases from V and 4 bases from J, with 13 bases in between. CDR3 length: 14 residues. As DNA, the CDR3 is TGTGCCAGCAGCACCAGGGTTACGAATCAGCCCCAGCATTTT. Translation: CASSTRVTNQPQHF.

Comment on this clone: Other DNA sequences of this sample code for an identical CDR3. The CDR3 reads CASSLRQGQETQYF. Here the CDR3 DNA reads TGCGCCAGCAGCTTACGACAGGGACAAGAGACCCAGTACTTC. The V call is TRBV5-1, the J call TRBJ2-5, with 7 bases aligning to TRBD1. Trimming at V came to 2 bases and at J to 2 bases, leaving 3 bases not matched to a gene. Germline loops: CDR1 SGHRS, CDR2 YFSETQ. CDR3 length: 14 amino acids.

The rearrangement joins TRBV5-1 to TRBJ2-5; D possibly corresponds to TRBD1 (6 bases). Germline assignment: CDR1 SGHRS and CDR2 YFSETQ. There are 14 residues in the CDR3. The V end was cut by 4 bases, the J end by 2 bases, with 12 bases between. The CDR3 sequence is CASSPGTQQETQYF. CDR3 sequence (DNA): TGCGCCAGCAGCCCCGGGACACAGCAAGAGACCCAGTACTTC.

This rearrangement joins TRBV30 to TRBJ2-5; tentatively, D is TRBD2 (6 bases). The CDR3 has 13 amino acids. V lost 3 bases and J lost 5, with 13 bases in between. Germline values: CDR1 GTSNPN, CDR2 SVGIG (reference sequence). The CDR3 DNA is TGTGCCTGGAGCTTACGGAGCGGGGAGACCCAGTACTTC. Encoded protein: CAWSLRSGETQYF. The variable domain in full, with the rest retrieved from reference TRBV30 and TRBJ2-5, is SQTIHQWPATLVQPVGSPLSLECTVEGTSNPNLYWYRQAAGRGLQLLFYSVGIGQISSEVPQNLSASRPQDRQFILSSKKLLLSDSGFYLCAWSLRSGETQYFGPGTRLLVL.

Worth noting for this clone: The same CDR3 also results from other DNA sequences found in this sample. The chain joins TRBV7-9 to TRBJ1-6; 7 bases agree with TRBD1. Germline V CDR1 and CDR2: SEHNR, FQNEAQ (reference sequence). The CDR3 runs 15 residues. Germline trimming cut 5 bases from V and 7 bases from J; bases unmatched to any gene: 8. The CDR3 loop reads CASSPRQGTNSPLHF. The DNA for the CDR3 is TGTGCCAGCAGCCCCCGACAGGGAACGAATTCACCCCTCCACTTT.

The rearrangement uses TRBV2 and TRBJ1-1, with 7 bases matching TRBD1. Germline V gene data show CDR1 as SNHLY and CDR2 as FYNNEI. This CDR3 has 15 residues. The junction had 9 bases not matched to a gene; V was cut back by 7 bases and J by 1 base. CDR3 in amino acids: CASTQGPEPNTEAFF. The CDR3 DNA follows: TGTGCCAGCACACAGGGGCCTGAACCGAACACTGAAGCTTTCTTT.